These 12 T cell receptor beta chains share one sample of origin, sequenced in a study of blood T cell repertoires in COVID-19. Repertoires were generated with immunoSEQ multiplex PCR, while TCRdb's copy carries only in-frame clones and drops some. The sample carries fewer than 200,000 clones, approximately 84% recorded once. The sample taken for sequencing was PBMCs or T cells enriched from blood (not recorded which). Source of these receptors: a woman between 35 and 50 years old with acute COVID-19.

The V and J genes are TRBV4-2 and TRBJ1-5, with no clear D. Trimming cost V 0 bases and J 6 bases, with 6 bases left between them. This CDR3 comprises 13 residues. Germline V lookup: CDR1 LGHNA, CDR2 YNFKEQ. The CDR3 sequence is CASSQDWAQPQHF. CDR3 in DNA: TGTGCCAGCAGCCAAGATTGGGCTCAGCCCCAGCATTTT.

This clone was found a few times. Compared with germline, one end of the junction differs, possibly owing to a read error. This chain uses TRBV3-1 (or the pseudogene TRBV3-2) with TRBJ2-2; D is perhaps TRBD2 (5 bases). The CDR3 has 16 amino acids. CDR1 is LGHDT and CDR2 is YNNKEL in the germline V gene (reference sequence). The CDR3 here is CASRQGGGGNTGELFF. In DNA form, the CDR3 reads TGTGCCAGCAGGCAAGGAGGCGGTGGGAACACCGGGGAGCTGTTTTTT.

The chain recombines TRBV5-1 with TRBJ2-3; possible D gene TRBD1, 6 bases. The V gene lost 0 bases and the J gene lost 2 bases, with 13 bases spanning the gap. CDR3 length: 16 amino acids. From germline, CDR1 is SGHRS and CDR2 YFSETQ. The CDR3 loop reads CASSLGQVQPTDTQYF. The CDR3 nucleotides read TGCGCCAGCAGCTTGGGACAGGTCCAACCCACAGATACGCAGTATTTT.

V is TRBV4-1 and J is TRBJ2-4, with D maybe TRBD2 (6 bases). V lost 0 bases, J lost 7 bases, and 13 bases lay in between. This CDR3 has 15 residues. Germline V lookup: CDR1 MGHRA, CDR2 YSYEKL. The CDR3 is CASSQDPTSRNIQYF. In nucleotides, the CDR3 is TGCGCCAGCAGCCAAGATCCAACTAGCAGGAACATTCAGTACTTC.

This clone was counted once. The genes are TRBV5-5 and TRBJ2-7; no clear D. The germline gives CDR1 SGHKS, CDR2 YYEKEE (reference sequence). This CDR3 region has 14 residues. V lost 0 bases, J lost 2 bases, and 9 bases lay in between. CDR3 sequence: CASSLDAATYEQYV. CDR3 nucleotides: TGTGCCAGCAGCTTGGACGCCGCTACCTACGAGCAGTACGTC.

This sequence joins TRBV9 and TRBJ1-4, with TRBD1 as a possible D gene (6 bases). CDR1 SGDLS and CDR2 YYNGEE come from the germline V gene. This CDR3 has 15 residues. V lost 0 bases and J lost 5, with 11 bases in between. The CDR3 protein is CASSVAQGPNEKLFF. CDR3 sequence (DNA): TGTGCCAGCAGCGTAGCGCAGGGGCCAAATGAAAAACTGTTTTTT.

This sequence joins TRBV12-3 or TRBV12-4 and TRBJ2-3; D is perhaps TRBD2 (5 bases). The CDR3 is 13 amino acids. Trimming removed 5 bases from V and 3 bases from J, with 9 bases in between. CDR3 DNA sequence: TGTGCCAGCAGTCGGAGGCGGACAGATACGCAGTATTTT. Its translation: CASSRRRTDTQYF.

V is TRBV3-1 (or the pseudogene TRBV3-2) and J is TRBJ2-5; 8 nucleotides agree with TRBD1. Trimming removed 4 bases from V and 2 bases from J; junction bases left unmatched: 0. This CDR3 is 13 amino acids long. Germline assignment: CDR1 LGHDT and CDR2 YNNKEL (reference sequence). The CDR3 is CASSRDRQETQYF. CDR3 coding DNA: TGTGCCAGCAGCCGGGACAGGCAAGAGACCCAGTACTTC.

This chain connects TRBV7-2 to TRBJ2-2, with 10 bases matching TRBD2. The CDR3 contains 16 residues. Per germline, CDR1 SGHTA and CDR2 FQGNSA. V gave up 2 bases and J gave up 1 base; unmatched junction bases: 1. CDR3 amino acids: CASSLRLAGNTGELFF. CDR3 in DNA: TGTGCCAGCAGCTTAAGACTAGCGGGGAACACCGGGGAGCTGTTTTTT. Full variable domain (remainder filled in from reference TRBV7-2 and TRBJ2-2): GAGVSQSPSNKVTEKGKDVELRCDPISGHTALYWYRQSLGQGLEFLIYFQGNSAPDKSGLPSDRFSAERTGGSVSTLTIQRTQQEDSAVYLCASSLRLAGNTGELFFGEGSRLTVL.

The CDR3 sequence is CASSDRVNQPQHF. The CDR3 DNA is TGTGCCAGTAGCGACAGGGTCAATCAGCCCCAGCATTTT. The chain is built from TRBV19 and TRBJ1-5; TRBD1 matches at 7 bases. Unmatched junction bases numbered 2, after V lost 6 bases and J lost 3 bases. This CDR3 region has 13 residues. The V gene's germline CDR1 is LNHDA and CDR2 SQIVND (reference sequence).

This clone was seen just once. The V and J genes are TRBV5-1 and TRBJ1-3; D unresolved. The CDR3 totals 15 residues. V lost 0 bases and J 3 bases, leaving 10 bases between the germline ends. CDR1 is SGHRS, CDR2 YFSETQ, per germline. CDR3 sequence (DNA): TGCGCCAGCAGCTTGGAATTAGCTCGTGGAAACACCATATATTTT. Translating it yields CASSLELARGNTIYF.

The chain employs TRBV12-2 and TRBJ2-3; the table's D gene call, TRBD2, was not cross checked with the DNA. TRBV12-2 is classified as a pseudogene. The CDR3 length is 15 residues. CDR3 DNA: TGTGCAAGTCGCGTCTGCGGGGGAAGCACAGATACGCAGTATTTT. Translation: CASRVCGGSTDTQYF.